This T cell receptor beta chain stems from a study of OX40 agonist ivuxolimab in advanced cancers. On the study more broadly: Ivuxolimab, an antibody that agonizes OX40 (CD134), was administered to the patients. Prior therapy, whether anti-PD-1, anti-PD-L1 or anti-CTLA-4, was allowed, and less than 45% had some.

TCRdb's copy holds only in-frame clones and misses some; the assay was immunoSEQ multiplex PCR. The sample records about 34,000 clones, around 90% being singletons. The CDR3 contains 16 residues. Germline V gene data show CDR1 as SGDLS and CDR2 as YYNGEE. V lost 2 bases, J lost 8 bases, and 12 bases stayed unmatched. This sequence joins TRBV9 and TRBJ2-1; 8 nucleotides match TRBD2. Sequences were derived from CD4+ or CD8+ T cells sorted from blood, sampled in a trial of the OX40 agonist ivuxolimab. The TCR was taken from an adult with an advanced solid tumor such as melanoma, head and neck, liver or kidney cancer. CDR3 in amino acids: CASSVPTNGRVDEQFF. In DNA, the CDR3 is TGTGCCAGCAGCGTTCCAACTAACGGGAGGGTGGATGAGCAGTTCTTC. The full variable domain, completed using reference TRBV9 and TRBJ2-1, is DSGVTQTPKHLITATGQRVTLRCSPRSGDLSVYWYQQSLDQGLQFLIQYYNGEERAKGNILERFSAQQFPDLHSELNLSSLELGDSALYFCASSVPTNGRVDEQFFGPGTRLTVL.